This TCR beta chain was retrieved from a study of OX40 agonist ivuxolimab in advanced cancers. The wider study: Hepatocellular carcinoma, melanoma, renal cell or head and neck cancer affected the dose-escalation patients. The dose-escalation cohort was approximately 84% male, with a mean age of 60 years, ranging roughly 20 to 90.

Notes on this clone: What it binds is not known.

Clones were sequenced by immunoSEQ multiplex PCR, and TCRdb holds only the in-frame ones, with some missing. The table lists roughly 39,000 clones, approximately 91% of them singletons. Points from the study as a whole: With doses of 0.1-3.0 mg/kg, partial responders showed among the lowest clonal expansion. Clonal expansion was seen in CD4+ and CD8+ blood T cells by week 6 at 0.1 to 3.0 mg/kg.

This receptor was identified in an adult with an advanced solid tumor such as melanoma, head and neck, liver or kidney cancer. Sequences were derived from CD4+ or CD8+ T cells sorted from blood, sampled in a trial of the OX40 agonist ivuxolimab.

The CDR3 sequence is CASSPNTEAFF. Written as DNA, the CDR3 is TGTGCCAGCTCACCGAACACTGAAGCTTTCTTT. The rearrangement uses TRBV18 and TRBJ1-1; D not certain. Germline V lookup: CDR1 KGHSH, CDR2 LQKENI. This CDR3 is 11 amino acids long. V lost 3 bases, J lost 1 base, and 0 bases lay in between.